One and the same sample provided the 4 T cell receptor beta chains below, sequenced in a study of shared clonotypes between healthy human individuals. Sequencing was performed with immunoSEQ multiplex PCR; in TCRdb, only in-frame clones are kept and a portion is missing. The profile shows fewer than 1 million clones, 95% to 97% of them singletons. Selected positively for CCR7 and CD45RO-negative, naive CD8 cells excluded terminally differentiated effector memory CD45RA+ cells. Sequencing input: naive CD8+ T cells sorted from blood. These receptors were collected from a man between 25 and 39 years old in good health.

CDR3 coding DNA: TGTGCCAGCAGTTTTTTTTCGGAATCGGACGAGCAGTACTTC. Translation gives CASSFFSESDEQYF. The V and J genes are TRBV7-9 and TRBJ2-7; D is unclear. V lost 6 bases and J 5 bases, leaving 17 bases between the germline ends. The CDR3 has 14 residues. Germline V CDR1 and CDR2: SEHNR, FQNEAQ (reference sequence).

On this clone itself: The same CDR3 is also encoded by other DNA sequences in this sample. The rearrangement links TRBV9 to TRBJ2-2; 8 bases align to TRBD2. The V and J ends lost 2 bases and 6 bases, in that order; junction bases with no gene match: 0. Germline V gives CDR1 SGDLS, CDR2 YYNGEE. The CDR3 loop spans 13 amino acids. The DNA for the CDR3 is TGTGCCAGCAGCGTTAGCGGGGCCGGGGAGCTGTTTTTT. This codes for CASSVSGAGELFF.

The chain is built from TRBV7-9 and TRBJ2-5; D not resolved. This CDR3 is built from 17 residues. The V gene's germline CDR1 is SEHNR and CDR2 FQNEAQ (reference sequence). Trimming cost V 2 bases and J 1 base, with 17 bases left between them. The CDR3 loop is CASSLTRELTAQETQYF. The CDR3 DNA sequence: TGTGCCAGCAGCTTAACACGTGAACTTACTGCCCAAGAGACCCAGTACTTC.

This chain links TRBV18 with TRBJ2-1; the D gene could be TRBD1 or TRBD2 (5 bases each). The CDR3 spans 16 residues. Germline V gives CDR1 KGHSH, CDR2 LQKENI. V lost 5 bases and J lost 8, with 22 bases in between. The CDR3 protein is CASSVYPGREDDEQFF. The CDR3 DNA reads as TGTGCCAGCTCAGTTTACCCGGGACGTGAAGATGATGAGCAGTTCTTC.